Listed below are T cell receptor beta chains from one sample, sequenced in a study of blood T cell repertoires in COVID-19. The protocol was immunoSEQ multiplex PCR, while the TCRdb copy is restricted to in-frame clones and leaves out a portion. The sample lists around 280,000 clones; 70% to 90% were seen once. Source material: peripheral blood. The receptors stem from a woman in her 30s who had recovered from COVID-19. Both conserved end residues are part of each CDR3. Fields, in order: V gene, D gene, J gene, CDR3 protein. D genes are given only for firm matches.

TRBV5-1,.,TRBJ1-2,CASSLRQGYGYTF
TRBV5-4,TRBD1,TRBJ2-7,CAMGQGFSYEQYF
TRBV25-1,.,TRBJ1-6,CASSAGVPGRSPLHF
TRBV11-3,.,TRBJ1-4,CASSSKRGAATNEKLFF
TRBV11-2,.,TRBJ1-2,CASSSGTYYGYTF
TRBV19,.,TRBJ1-2,CASSAGSLDGYTF
TRBV12-5,TRBD1,TRBJ2-7,CASGLPTGGNLYEQYF
TRBV7-2,.,TRBJ2-3,CASRPGVNTDTQYF
TRBV2,TRBD2,TRBJ2-1,CASNLAGGPLNEQFF
TRBV28,TRBD2,TRBJ2-3,CASSPSGLALTTDTQYF
TRBV7-9,.,TRBJ1-4,CASSPERVRMEKLFF
TRBV7-2,TRBD1,TRBJ2-1,CASSLGDRGYNEQFF
TRBV2,.,TRBJ2-5,CASREDRQETQYF
TRBV28,.,TRBJ2-2,CASSLLGRELFF
TRBV28,TRBD2,TRBJ2-7,CASSRLRAGGPDEQYF
TRBV20-1,.,TRBJ1-3,CSAISGDTIYF
TRBV7-9,TRBD1,TRBJ2-7,CASSLGTGLGYEQYF
TRBV6-1,TRBD2,TRBJ2-7,CASSEWGLAGNEQYF
TRBV5-1,.,TRBJ2-6,CASSSGSGANVLTF
TRBV19,.,TRBJ2-7,CASSMSFLETWREQYF
TRBV7-2,.,TRBJ2-7,CASSLPGVYEQYF
TRBV5-4,.,TRBJ1-5,CASSAGGSDNQPQHF
TRBV30,.,TRBJ1-2,CAWSVAGANYGYTF
TRBV5-6,TRBD1,TRBJ2-4,CASSPGQGDPKNIQYF
TRBV4-1,.,TRBJ1-2,CASSQETGLDGYTF
TRBV10-3,.,TRBJ2-3,CAISALGDTDTQYF
TRBV28,TRBD1,TRBJ2-5,CASIPSGTGFQETQYF
TRBV7-2,.,TRBJ2-7,CASSSESGPTYEQYF
TRBV5-1,.,TRBJ2-1,CASSPVRGRSSYNEQFF
TRBV27,TRBD1,TRBJ2-7,CASAYGTASYEQYF
TRBV6-5,.,TRBJ2-1,CASSKSGEYVEQFF
TRBV28,.,TRBJ1-2,CASSLPPPVNYGYTF
TRBV27,.,TRBJ1-1,CASSLKANTEAFF
TRBV30,.,TRBJ2-7,CAWDYTSSYEQYF
TRBV4-1,TRBD2,TRBJ2-7,CASSQVLASEQYF
TRBV9,TRBD2,TRBJ2-7,CASSVQGLGDEQYF
TRBV12-3/TRBV12-4,.,TRBJ2-3,CASALGSTDTQYF